Listed here are 10 T cell receptor beta chains from one sample, sequenced in a study of OX40 agonist ivuxolimab in advanced cancers. The assay was immunoSEQ multiplex PCR, and TCRdb's table has in-frame clones only and misses some. This table holds 70,000 to 75,000 clones, about 88% found once. The sample in question was CD4+ or CD8+ T cells sorted from blood, obtained in a trial of the OX40 agonist ivuxolimab. These receptors were collected from an adult with an advanced solid tumor such as melanoma, head and neck, liver or kidney cancer.

The chain uses TRBV5-1 and TRBJ2-3, with D unresolved. CDR1 and CDR2 (germline): SGHRS, YFSETQ. V was pared by 0 bases and J by 4 bases, with 3 bases between. The CDR3 sequence is 12 residues long. For the CDR3, the DNA is TGCGCCAGCAGCTTGGGGGCAGATACGCAGTATTTT. Translated, it gives CASSLGADTQYF.

The J gene is TRBJ1-2, the V gene TRBV7-2, with 9 bases identical to TRBD1. The CDR3 runs to 14 residues. CDR1 and CDR2 from the germline V gene are SGHTA and FQGNSA. Trimming cost V 3 bases and J 4 bases; bases outside gene matches: 3. CDR3 nucleotides: TGTGCCAGCAGCTTCCTGACAGGGGGCTATGGCTACACCTTC. Protein product: CASSFLTGGYGYTF.

This clone occurred once. The V gene is TRBV19, the J gene TRBJ2-2; D unresolved. The CDR3 is made up of 13 amino acids. In germline, CDR1 is LNHDA, CDR2 SQIVND (reference sequence). Trimming stripped 8 bases from V and 6 bases from J, with 13 bases between. As DNA, the CDR3 is TGTGCCAGTCATATTGACCGATCCGGGGAGCTGTTTTTT. Its translation: CASHIDRSGELFF.

The CDR3 region is CASRGTGDRSYEQYF. CDR3 bases: TGTGCCAGCAGGGGCACAGGGGACCGGTCCTACGAGCAGTACTTC. The V and J genes are TRBV7-2 and TRBJ2-7, with 7 bases matching TRBD1. V gave up 6 bases and J gave up 1 base; unmatched junction bases: 9. This CDR3 is 15 amino acids long. From germline, CDR1 is SGHTA and CDR2 FQGNSA.

The chain is built from TRBV5-4 and TRBJ2-7; 9 bases fit TRBD1. Trimming at V came to 4 bases and at J to 2 bases, leaving 4 bases not matched to a gene. Germline V gives CDR1 SGHNT, CDR2 YYREEE (reference sequence). There are 14 residues in the CDR3. Here the CDR3 DNA reads TGTGCCAGCAGCCTCCGGGACAGGGCCTACGAGCAGTACTTC. It translates to CASSLRDRAYEQYF.

The J gene is TRBJ2-1, the V gene TRBV11-1; D unresolved. CDR1 is SGHAT, CDR2 FQDESV, per germline (reference sequence). The CDR3 has 11 amino acids. V lost 2 bases and J lost 11, with 7 bases in between. This chain's CDR3 is CASSLSTKQFF. CDR3 DNA: TGTGCCAGCAGCTTATCGACAAAGCAGTTCTTC.

Details on this clone: Distinct nucleotide sequences in the sample also encode this CDR3. The J gene is TRBJ1-2, the V gene TRBV9, with 8 bases that match TRBD1. After removal of 2 bases from V and 2 bases from J, the junction contained 2 bases not matched to a gene. This CDR3 contains 14 residues. Germline CDR1 SGDLS, CDR2 YYNGEE. The CDR3 DNA reads as TGTGCCAGCAGCGTGGGGGACAGGAACTATGGCTACACCTTC. It specifies CASSVGDRNYGYTF.

The rearrangement joins TRBV9 to TRBJ2-1, with 7 bases that match TRBD1. Unmatched junction bases numbered 9, after V lost 4 bases and J lost 8 bases. CDR3 length equals 14 residues. The germline gives CDR1 SGDLS, CDR2 YYNGEE. CDR3 nucleotides: TGTGCCAGCAGCTATGGACAGGTAAATGATGAGCAGTTCTTC. Translation gives CASSYGQVNDEQFF.

The genes are TRBV9 and TRBJ2-3; D unresolved. This CDR3 contains 14 residues. The germline CDR1 and CDR2 sequences are SGDLS and YYNGEE. Between the trimmed V and J ends, which lost 5 bases and 0 bases, there was a span of 10 bases. CDR3 loop: CASRPIASTDTQYF. CDR3 coding DNA: TGTGCCAGCAGACCTATAGCTAGCACAGATACGCAGTATTTT.

This chain connects TRBV7-9 to TRBJ1-1, with 7 bases that match TRBD1. The CDR3 spans 15 residues. CDR1 and CDR2 from the germline V gene are SEHNR and FQNEAQ (reference sequence). The V gene end was trimmed by 3 bases and the J gene end by 3 bases; junction bases not matched to a gene: 7. The CDR3 DNA sequence: TGTGCCAGCAGCTTGACAGGGTTAGGGGACACTGAAGCTTTCTTT. Protein sequence: CASSLTGLGDTEAFF. The complete variable domain, with remaining parts taken from reference TRBV7-9 and TRBJ1-1, reads DTGVSQNPRHKITKRGQNVTFRCDPISEHNRLYWYRQTLGQGPEFLTYFQNEAQLEKSRLLSDRFSAERPKGSFSTLEIQRTEQGDSAMYLCASSLTGLGDTEAFFGQGTRLTVV.